Below are 21 T cell receptor beta chains sequenced from a single sample in a study of beta chain features in type 1 diabetes. Investigators reverse transcribed all isolated RNA, so they sequenced expressed TCRB transcripts. The protocol was immunoSEQ multiplex PCR, while the TCRdb copy is restricted to in-frame clones and leaves out a portion. The sample lists about 230,000 clones; 9% to 10% were seen once. Sequenced input: naive CD4+ T cells from blood. The receptors come from a woman aged 18 to 35 in good health.

The genes are TRBV5-6 and TRBJ2-7; 7 bases are a match to TRBD2. Trimming cost V 0 bases and J 3 bases; bases outside gene matches: 3. Germline lookup yields CDR1 SGHDT and CDR2 YYEEEE. The CDR3 is 14 residues long. The CDR3 is CASSLVGLNYEQYF. The DNA of the CDR3 is TGTGCCAGCAGCTTGGTGGGACTAAACTACGAGCAGTACTTC.

V usage is TRBV30 and J usage is TRBJ1-4; the match to TRBD1 covers 10 bases. Germline V lookup: CDR1 GTSNPN, CDR2 SVGIG (reference sequence). The CDR3 has 15 residues. V trimming: 2 bases; J trimming: 7 bases; junction bases outside the gene matches: 7. The CDR3 DNA reads as TGTGCCTGGAGTTCCCGGACAGGGGGGAGTGAAAAACTGTTTTTT. Protein sequence: CAWSSRTGGSEKLFF.

In its sample, this clone was seen a few times. This chain uses TRBV11-2 with TRBJ2-4, with 9 bases matching TRBD1. The CDR3 consists of 14 residues. The J segment lost 6 bases and the V segment lost 1 base, leaving 1 base of the junction unmatched. The germline V gene encodes CDR1 SGHAT and CDR2 FQNNGV. The CDR3 reads CASSLATGGNIQYF. The CDR3 DNA reads TGTGCCAGCAGCTTAGCGACAGGGGGAAACATTCAGTACTTC. The whole variable domain, remainder taken from reference TRBV11-2 and TRBJ2-4, is EAGVAQSPRYKIIEKRQSVAFWCNPISGHATLYWYQQILGQGPKLLIQFQNNGVVDDSQLPKDRFSAERLKGVDSTLKIQPAKLEDSAVYLCASSLATGGNIQYFGAGTRLSVL.

The chain has TRBV7-2 and TRBJ2-3, with 7 bases matching TRBD1. The germline gives CDR1 SGHTA, CDR2 FQGNSA. This CDR3 has 17 residues. V trimming: 5 bases; J trimming: 1 base; junction bases outside the gene matches: 12. Written as DNA, the CDR3 is TGTGCCAGCAGCATGGTGACAGGGAGCTTTGGCACAGATACGCAGTATTTT. Translated: CASSMVTGSFGTDTQYF.

This clone was picked up a small number of times. J is TRBJ2-5 and V is TRBV30; D uncertain. The CDR3 covers 14 residues. Between the trimmed V and J ends, which lost 4 bases and 5 bases, there was a span of 17 bases. Looked up from germline, CDR1 is GTSNPN and CDR2 is SVGIG (reference sequence). The CDR3 protein is CAWNPGSLVETQYF. CDR3 nucleotide sequence: TGTGCCTGGAACCCCGGGTCACTGGTGGAGACCCAGTACTTC.

This clone showed up just a few times. V gene TRBV11-2 combines with J gene TRBJ2-2; 8 nucleotides align to TRBD1. Germline V lookup: CDR1 SGHAT, CDR2 FQNNGV. J lost 6 bases, V lost 5 bases, and 5 bases had no gene match. The CDR3 is made up of 14 amino acids. The CDR3 loop reads CASSRGQGPGELFF. In DNA form, the CDR3 reads TGTGCCAGCAGCCGTGGACAGGGCCCCGGGGAGCTGTTTTTT.

The chain employs TRBV5-1 and TRBJ2-1; 9 bases are a match to TRBD1. From germline, CDR1 is SGHRS and CDR2 YFSETQ. After removal of 0 bases from V and 3 bases from J, the junction contained 1 base not matched to a gene. The CDR3 is 15 residues long. CDR3 DNA sequence: TGCGCCAGCAGCTTGGAGACAGGGGGCTACAATGAGCAGTTCTTC. It specifies CASSLETGGYNEQFF.

This clone has more than one count but fewer than ten. V usage is TRBV5-1 and J usage is TRBJ2-3, with TRBD2 matching 9 bases. CDR1 and CDR2 from the germline V gene are SGHRS and YFSETQ. CDR3 length equals 16 residues. V dropped 1 base and J dropped 8; count of bases not matched to a gene: 11. CDR3 bases: TGCGCCAGCAGCTTGAGTAGCGGGAGTTTCGGAGGTACGCAGTATTTT. Residues: CASSLSSGSFGGTQYF.

This chain joins TRBV6-1 and TRBJ2-5; D possibly corresponds to TRBD1 (6 bases). The CDR3 totals 13 residues. Trimming pared 5 bases from V and 4 bases from J, leaving 11 bases between. Germline lookup yields CDR1 MNHNS and CDR2 SASEGT. DNA of the CDR3: TGTGCCAGCAGTACCGGGACAACAGAGACCCAGTACTTC. Its translation is CASSTGTTETQYF.

The V and J genes are TRBV10-3 and TRBJ2-2; TRBD1 agrees at 7 bases. J was trimmed by 1 base and V by 10 bases; bases with no gene match: 12. This CDR3 region has 16 residues. Germline V gene lookup returns CDR1 ENHRY and CDR2 SYGVKD. CDR3 sequence (DNA): TGTGCCACGCGTCTAACAGGGGCCGGGAACACCGGGGAGCTGTTTTTT. Its translation is CATRLTGAGNTGELFF.

This clone has a handful of counts. J is TRBJ2-7 and V is TRBV5-1; 9 bases align to TRBD1. V gave up 5 bases and J gave up 4 bases; unmatched junction bases: 4. There are 13 residues in the CDR3. Germline V gene data show CDR1 as SGHRS and CDR2 as YFSETQ. The CDR3 DNA reads TGCGCCAGCAGGCTGACAGGGGGATACGAGCAGTACTTC. Amino acid sequence: CASRLTGGYEQYF.

CDR3 amino acids: CASSMGQGGYGYTF. CDR3 bases: TGTGCCAGCAGTATGGGACAGGGAGGCTATGGCTACACCTTC. The gene calls are TRBV2 and TRBJ1-2; 9 bases are shared with TRBD1. The CDR3 contains 14 residues. The germline CDR1 and CDR2 sequences are SNHLY and FYNNEI. V dropped 5 bases and J dropped 4; count of bases not matched to a gene: 5.

The rearrangement uses TRBV5-1 and TRBJ2-5; possible D gene TRBD1, 5 bases. V shed 0 bases and J shed 4 bases, with 10 bases lying between them. From germline, CDR1 is SGHRS and CDR2 YFSETQ. The CDR3 runs to 14 residues. The CDR3: CASSLGSGRETQYF. The DNA of the CDR3 is TGCGCCAGCAGCTTGGGCTCAGGGCGAGAGACCCAGTACTTC.

The genes are TRBV9 and TRBJ2-2; 9 positions agree with TRBD1. Germline V gene data show CDR1 as SGDLS and CDR2 as YYNGEE. The CDR3 runs 16 residues. V shed 4 bases, J shed 6 bases, and the junction held 10 bases outside the gene matches. CDR3 bases: TGTGCCAGCAGCTTCCGGGACAGGGTTGTTCCCGGGGAGCTGTTTTTT. It codes for CASSFRDRVVPGELFF. Looking up the rest from reference TRBV9 and TRBJ2-2 gives the full variable domain: DSGVTQTPKHLITATGQRVTLRCSPRSGDLSVYWYQQSLDQGLQFLIQYYNGEERAKGNILERFSAQQFPDLHSELNLSSLELGDSALYFCASSFRDRVVPGELFFGEGSRLTVL.

This chain links TRBV30 with TRBJ1-3; 7 positions agree with TRBD1. The J segment lost 2 bases and the V segment lost 2 bases, leaving 3 bases of the junction unmatched. Germline V gene lookup returns CDR1 GTSNPN and CDR2 SVGIG (reference sequence). CDR3 length: 14 amino acids. The DNA of the CDR3 is TGTGCCTGGAGTATCACAGGGGCTGGAAACACCATATATTTT. Protein: CAWSITGAGNTIYF.

V and J are TRBV29-1 and TRBJ2-7; 7 bases align to TRBD1. The CDR3 runs to 11 residues. V was pared by 6 bases and J by 3 bases, with 2 bases of the junction left unmatched. In germline, CDR1 is SQVTM, CDR2 ANQGSEA. The CDR3 spells CSVGTVYEQYF. As DNA, the CDR3 is TGCAGCGTCGGGACAGTCTACGAGCAGTACTTC.

This clone was observed a few times. The chain uses TRBV30 and TRBJ2-1; 10 nucleotides match TRBD2. Per germline, CDR1 GTSNPN and CDR2 SVGIG (reference sequence). The CDR3 has 18 residues. The V segment lost 4 bases and the J segment 7 bases; nucleotides outside the gene matches: 19. The CDR3 sequence: CAWKPSAWSSGGRNEQFF. DNA of the CDR3: TGTGCCTGGAAACCCTCTGCTTGGTCTAGCGGGGGAAGAAATGAGCAGTTCTTC.

Only a few counts were recorded for this clone. This rearrangement joins TRBV10-3 to TRBJ1-1; D remains ambiguous. This CDR3 is built from 14 residues. Germline CDR1 is ENHRY and CDR2 is SYGVKD. Trimming cost V 3 bases and J 5 bases, with 13 bases left between them. The CDR3 DNA sequence: TGTGCCATCAGTGATTTCCGTATCAGGACTGAAGCTTTCTTT. This translates into CAISDFRIRTEAFF.

A few counts support this clone. J is TRBJ2-1 and V is TRBV7-6, with TRBD2 matching over 13 bases. The CDR3 has 21 amino acids. In germline, CDR1 is SGHVS, CDR2 FNYEAQ. The V gene end was trimmed by 0 bases and the J gene end by 4 bases; junction bases not matched to a gene: 15. The CDR3 spells CASSLAGLAGVNVRVYNEQFF. In DNA, the CDR3 is TGTGCCAGCAGCTTAGCTGGACTAGCGGGAGTAAACGTAAGGGTTTACAATGAGCAGTTCTTC. Full variable domain (missing parts from reference TRBV7-6 and TRBJ2-1): GAGVSQSPRYKVTKRGQDVALRCDPISGHVSLYWYRQALGQGPEFLTYFNYEAQQDKSGLPNDRFSAERPEGSISTLTIQRTEQRDSAMYRCASSLAGLAGVNVRVYNEQFFGPGTRLTVL.

This CDR3 is CASCGDGPGLTRNTEAFF. DNA for the CDR3: TGTGCCAGCTGCGGTGATGGTCCCGGGTTGACGAGAAACACTGAAGCTTTCTTT. The rearrangement links TRBV7-9 to TRBJ1-1; D is unresolved. CDR1 is SEHNR, CDR2 FQNEAQ, per germline (reference sequence). This CDR3 spans 18 amino acids. Trimming removed 8 bases from V and 2 bases from J, with 27 bases in between.

The chain links TRBV7-3 to TRBJ2-7, with 7 bases aligning to TRBD1. The CDR3 has 15 residues. V dropped 2 bases and J dropped 5; count of bases not matched to a gene: 9. Germline assignment: CDR1 SGHTA and CDR2 FQGTGA. CDR3 protein: CASSLRSTGVHEQYF. The CDR3 nucleotides are TGTGCCAGCAGCTTACGGTCTACAGGGGTTCACGAGCAGTACTTC.